Sequencing of this T cell receptor beta chain was carried out in a study of lymphopenia after photon versus proton radiotherapy. Some clones are missing from TCRdb's copy, which holds only in-frame ones; the method was immunoSEQ multiplex PCR. This sample yields about 58,000 clones, of which roughly 83% are seen a single time; around 2% belongs to the top ten. CDR1 and CDR2 from the germline V gene are MNHNS and SASEGT. The V and J ends lost 0 bases and 6 bases respectively, with 12 bases between them. The CDR3 extends over 14 amino acids. Findings and caveats of the study: After the lymphocyte nadir, photon-treated repertoires showed oligoclonal expansion, especially of CD8+ Temra cells.

About this clone: Its cognate antigen is unknown.

This material consisted of peripheral blood, taken from a patient treated with proton-based radiotherapy. The chain carries TRBV6-1 and TRBJ2-7, with D maybe TRBD1 (6 bases). The sequence derives from a man in his fifties or sixties with pancreatic cancer. This CDR3 reads CASSEAGAKSEQYF. The DNA of the CDR3 is TGTGCCAGCAGTGAAGCGGGGGCCAAGTCCGAGCAGTACTTC.